This T cell receptor beta chain was documented in a study of blood T cells in healthy people across ages. The CDR3 is 19 residues long. V shed 1 base, J shed 0 bases, and the junction held 8 bases outside the gene matches. Germline-derived CDR1 and CDR2 are SGHAT and FQNNGV. Per-sample PBMC isolation yielded at least 7 million cells. This clonotype was recorded once. A second PCR, run for roughly 7 to 11 cycles, used a sample-barcoded 5' primer plus a J-beta primer mix. One entry per CDR3 protein, called by TCRdb with MiXCR from the 5' RACE reads. This table holds roughly 800,000 distinct CDR3 sequences, about 25% found once. Another study also made use of these data, one on T cells of mothers and their children.

The rearrangement links TRBV11-2 to TRBJ2-3; 12 nucleotides match TRBD2. This TCR was recovered from a boy younger than 18 in good health. Sample: blood. CDR3 sequence: CASSLGELAGGLSTDTQYF. CDR3 DNA: TGTGCCAGCAGCTTAGGGGAACTAGCGGGAGGCCTTAGCACAGATACGCAGTATTTT. Together with reference TRBV11-2 and TRBJ2-3, the CDR3 gives the full variable domain: EAGVAQSPRYKIIEKRQSVAFWCNPISGHATLYWYQQILGQGPKLLIQFQNNGVVDDSQLPKDRFSAERLKGVDSTLKIQPAKLEDSAVYLCASSLGELAGGLSTDTQYFGPGTRLTVL.